These 18 T cell receptor beta chains originate from one sample sequenced in a study of blood T cell repertoires in COVID-19. Some clones are missing from TCRdb's copy, which holds only in-frame ones; the method was immunoSEQ multiplex PCR. The profile shows 110,000 or so clones, approximately 90% of them singletons. The sequencing input was peripheral blood. The receptors were sampled from a human donor with acute or convalescent COVID-19. The donor label of this sample is uncertain.

The V call is TRBV5-1, the J call TRBJ2-2, with D maybe TRBD2 (6 bases). The germline V gene has CDR1 SGHRS and CDR2 YFSETQ. The V end lost 4 bases, the J end lost 5 bases, and 15 bases lay between the germline ends. There are 15 residues in the CDR3. The CDR3 here is CASSTGLTRTGELFF. In nucleotides, the CDR3 is TGCGCCAGCAGCACGGGACTTACTAGAACCGGGGAGCTGTTTTTT.

The V call is TRBV19, the J call TRBJ1-4; D is unresolved. V lost 3 bases, J lost 4 bases, and 15 bases lay in between. In germline, CDR1 is LNHDA, CDR2 SQIVND (reference sequence). The CDR3 consists of 16 residues. Here the CDR3 DNA reads TGTGCCAGTAGTATCTTTGGAGATAGCAATAATGAAAAACTGTTTTTT. As protein: CASSIFGDSNNEKLFF.

The chain couples TRBV4-3 to TRBJ2-1; D is uncertain. Looked up from germline, CDR1 is LGHNA and CDR2 is YSLEER. V shed 0 bases and J shed 5 bases, with 5 bases lying between them. CDR3 size: 13 residues. CDR3 region: CASSQDIDNEQFF. In DNA, the CDR3 is TGCGCCAGCAGCCAAGATATCGACAATGAGCAGTTCTTC.

This sequence joins TRBV5-1 and TRBJ1-6; D not resolved. The CDR3 spans 17 residues. The V and J ends lost 1 base and 2 bases respectively, with 13 bases between them. In germline, CDR1 is SGHRS, CDR2 YFSETQ. The CDR3, as DNA: TGCGCCAGCAGCTTGAGTTCTGTCAGGACCTATAATTCACCCCTCCACTTT. This encodes CASSLSSVRTYNSPLHF.

This clone was detected once. The gene calls are TRBV14 and TRBJ1-1; D is unresolved. Trimming shortened V by 3 bases and J by 6 bases, and 11 bases separated the two germline ends. The CDR3 consists of 13 residues. Germline-derived CDR1 and CDR2 are SGHDN and FVKESK. The CDR3 loop is CASSQESHPEAFF. The CDR3 DNA reads TGTGCCAGCAGCCAGGAGAGTCACCCTGAAGCTTTCTTT.

The DNA for the CDR3 is TGTGCCAGCTCACCTGAACAGGGGGCGGACAATGAGCAGTTCTTC. Translating it yields CASSPEQGADNEQFF. The chain combines TRBV18 with TRBJ2-1; 9 bases fit TRBD1. V lost 3 bases to trimming and J lost 5 bases; unmatched junction nucleotides: 5. The germline gives CDR1 KGHSH, CDR2 LQKENI. This CDR3 has 15 residues.

This sequence joins TRBV28 and TRBJ2-5; 8 bases line up with TRBD2. V was pared by 5 bases and J by 2 bases, with 10 bases of the junction left unmatched. Germline CDR1 reads MDHEN; CDR2 reads SYDVKM. This CDR3 contains 16 residues. The CDR3 protein is CASSTSSGWTQETQYF. CDR3 coding DNA: TGTGCCAGCAGTACTTCTAGCGGGTGGACACAAGAGACCCAGTACTTC.

The chain uses TRBV7-9 and TRBJ2-6; tentatively, D is TRBD2 (6 bases). CDR1 is SEHNR and CDR2 is FQNEAQ in the germline V gene (reference sequence). Deletions cut 7 bases from V and 2 bases from J, with 18 bases between. This CDR3 is built from 17 residues. Here the CDR3 reads CASTTFRGWAGANVLTF. In DNA, the CDR3 is TGTGCCAGCACCACGTTTCGGGGGTGGGCTGGGGCCAACGTCCTGACTTTC.

The chain employs TRBV6-2 or TRBV6-3 and TRBJ2-3, with 8 bases identical to TRBD2. The CDR3 contains 15 residues. J was trimmed by 4 bases and V by 6 bases; bases with no gene match: 9. CDR1 is MNHEY and CDR2 is SVGEGT in the germline V gene. The CDR3 DNA is TGTGCCAGCAGCCCTCCGGGACTAGAGGCAGATACGCAGTATTTT. The encoded protein is CASSPPGLEADTQYF.

The chain has TRBV11-3 and TRBJ2-7, with D hard to call. There are 13 residues in the CDR3. V was pared by 0 bases and J by 5 bases, with 8 bases between. Germline CDR1 reads SGHNT; CDR2 reads YENEEA. The CDR3 spells CASSLDLRDEQYF. The DNA for the CDR3 is TGTGCCAGCAGCTTAGATCTTCGGGACGAGCAGTACTTC.

V and J are TRBV28 and TRBJ1-5, with no clear D. The germline gives CDR1 MDHEN, CDR2 SYDVKM. This CDR3 contains 16 residues. The germline V and J ends were trimmed by 4 bases and 5 bases, with 18 bases remaining between them. DNA for the CDR3: TGTGCCAGCAGTTCGCGGCCCCTATTTCAGTATCAGCCCCAGCATTTT. Its protein is CASSSRPLFQYQPQHF.

The genes are TRBV12-3 or TRBV12-4 and TRBJ1-2; 7 positions match TRBD1. The V and J ends lost 4 bases and 6 bases, in that order; junction bases with no gene match: 5. The CDR3 is 13 amino acids. CDR3 loop: CASSWQGGHGYTF. Here the CDR3 DNA reads TGTGCCAGCAGTTGGCAGGGGGGTCATGGCTACACCTTC.

The chain recombines TRBV7-2 with TRBJ2-3; 7 positions agree with TRBD2. CDR1 is SGHTA and CDR2 is FQGNSA in the germline V gene. The V gene end was trimmed by 0 bases and the J gene end by 4 bases; junction bases not matched to a gene: 7. The CDR3 runs 16 residues. DNA of the CDR3: TGTGCCAGCAGCTTAGCCGGCGGGGGAGCGGCAGATACGCAGTATTTT. Translation: CASSLAGGGAADTQYF.

This chain uses TRBV4-3 with TRBJ2-1; the match to TRBD2 covers 13 bases. Germline V CDR1 and CDR2: LGHNA, YSLEER. The CDR3 is 20 amino acids. Unmatched junction bases numbered 8, after V lost 0 bases and J lost 0 bases. In DNA, the CDR3 is TGCGCCAGCAGCCAAGAGGGGGGTAGGACTAGCGGGAGCTCCTACAATGAGCAGTTCTTC. Its protein is CASSQEGGRTSGSSYNEQFF.

This clone was counted only a few times. The V and J genes are TRBV5-1 and TRBJ1-1; TRBD1 matches 7 bases. Germline V gene lookup returns CDR1 SGHRS and CDR2 YFSETQ. V was clipped by 0 bases and J by 3 bases; unmatched bases: 5. CDR3 length: 15 residues. The CDR3 DNA reads TGCGCCAGCAGCTTGGAGGGGGCAGGGTACACTGAAGCTTTCTTT. It translates to CASSLEGAGYTEAFF.

The chain uses TRBV7-9 and TRBJ2-5; 8 positions agree with TRBD2. The CDR3 spans 15 residues. Trimming at V came to 3 bases and at J to 1 base, leaving 4 bases not matched to a gene. Germline V CDR1 and CDR2: SEHNR, FQNEAQ (reference sequence). This CDR3 is CASSFSGGPQETQYF. CDR3 bases: TGTGCCAGCAGCTTCTCGGGAGGGCCCCAAGAGACCCAGTACTTC.

The rearrangement uses TRBV4-1 and TRBJ2-5, with TRBD1 matching 9 bases. The germline gives CDR1 MGHRA, CDR2 YSYEKL. The V segment lost 3 bases and the J segment 3 bases; nucleotides outside the gene matches: 2. The CDR3 consists of 14 residues. CDR3: CASSQGDREETQYF. The CDR3 nucleotides read TGCGCCAGCAGCCAGGGGGACAGGGAAGAGACCCAGTACTTC.

This rearrangement joins TRBV7-9 to TRBJ2-4; tentative D call: TRBD1 (7 bases). Trimming left V 4 bases short and J 9 bases short, with 13 bases between. The germline gives CDR1 SEHNR, CDR2 FQNEAQ (reference sequence). The CDR3 consists of 13 residues. For the CDR3, the DNA is TGTGCCAGCAGCTCAGGGGGGAGTCGCATTCAGTACTTC. Encoded protein: CASSSGGSRIQYF.